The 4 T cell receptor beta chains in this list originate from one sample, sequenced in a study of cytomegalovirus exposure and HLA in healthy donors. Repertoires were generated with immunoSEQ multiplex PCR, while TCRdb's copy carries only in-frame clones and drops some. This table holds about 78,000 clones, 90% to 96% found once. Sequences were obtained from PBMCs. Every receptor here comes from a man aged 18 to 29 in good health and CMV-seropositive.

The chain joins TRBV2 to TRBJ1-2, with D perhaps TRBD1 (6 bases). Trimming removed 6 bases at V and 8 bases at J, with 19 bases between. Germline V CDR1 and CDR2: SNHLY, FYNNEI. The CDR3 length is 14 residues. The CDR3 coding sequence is TGTGCCAGCAGATTGTTCGGGGGGCCGGGCGGCTACACCTTC. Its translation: CASRLFGGPGGYTF.

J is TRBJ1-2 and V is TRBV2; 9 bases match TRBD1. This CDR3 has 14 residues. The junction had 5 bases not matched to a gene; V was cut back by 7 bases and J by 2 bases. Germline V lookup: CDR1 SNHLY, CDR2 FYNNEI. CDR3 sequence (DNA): TGTGCCAGCACTGGGGGGACAGGGAACTATGGCTACACCTTC. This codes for CASTGGTGNYGYTF.

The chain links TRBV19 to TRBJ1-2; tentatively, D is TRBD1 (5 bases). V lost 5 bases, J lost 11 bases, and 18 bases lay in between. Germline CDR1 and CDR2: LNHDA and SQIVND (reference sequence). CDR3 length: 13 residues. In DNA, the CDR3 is TGTGCCAGTAGTCTCCACCCTTGGCAGGGTTACACCTTC. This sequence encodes CASSLHPWQGYTF.

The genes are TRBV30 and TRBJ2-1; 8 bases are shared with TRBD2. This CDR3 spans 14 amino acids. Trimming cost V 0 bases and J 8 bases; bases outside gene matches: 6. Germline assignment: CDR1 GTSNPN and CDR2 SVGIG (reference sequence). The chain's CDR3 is CAWSVAGLADEQFF. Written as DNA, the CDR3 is TGTGCCTGGAGTGTGGCCGGACTAGCAGATGAGCAGTTCTTC.